The 2 T cell receptor beta chains presented below share a single source sample, sequenced in a study of shared clonotypes between healthy human individuals (dated by TCRdb to about 2020). The library was generated by the immunoSEQ multiplex PCR assay. TCRdb holds this immuneACCESS table with in-frame rearrangements only. Some clones are missing; in checked studies, unresolved V genes explain under half, and the rest has no known cause. The sample profile shows some 2 million clones; less than 95% of them were found once. The ten largest make up 1.2% of the sample. CD8 naive samples were CD45RO-negative cells positively selected for CCR7, giving a CD45RA+CCR7+ population that excluded TemRA cells. The sequenced sample consisted of naive CD8+ T cells sorted from blood. The cell subset or site label on this specimen signifies: CD45RA+CCR7+. The receptors were sampled from a man between 18 and 29 years old in good health.

This sequence joins TRBV28 and TRBJ2-5, with unresolved D. CDR3 length: 12 amino acids. The germline CDR1 and CDR2 sequences are MDHEN and SYDVKM. Trimming took 2 bases from V and 5 from J, leaving 6 bases between them. For the CDR3, the DNA is TGTGCCAGCAGTTTAACGAAGGAGACCCAGTACTTC. It yields the protein CASSLTKETQYF.

Turning to this clone: The junction differs from germline at one of its ends, possibly a read error. J is TRBJ1-1 and V is TRBV6-1, with TRBD1 as a possible D gene (5 bases). Germline-derived CDR1 and CDR2 are MNHNS and SASEGT. The CDR3 is made up of 12 amino acids. CDR3 in amino acids: CACREGPGIAFF. The CDR3 DNA follows: TGTGCCTGCAGGGAGGGGCCAGGTATAGCTTTCTTT.